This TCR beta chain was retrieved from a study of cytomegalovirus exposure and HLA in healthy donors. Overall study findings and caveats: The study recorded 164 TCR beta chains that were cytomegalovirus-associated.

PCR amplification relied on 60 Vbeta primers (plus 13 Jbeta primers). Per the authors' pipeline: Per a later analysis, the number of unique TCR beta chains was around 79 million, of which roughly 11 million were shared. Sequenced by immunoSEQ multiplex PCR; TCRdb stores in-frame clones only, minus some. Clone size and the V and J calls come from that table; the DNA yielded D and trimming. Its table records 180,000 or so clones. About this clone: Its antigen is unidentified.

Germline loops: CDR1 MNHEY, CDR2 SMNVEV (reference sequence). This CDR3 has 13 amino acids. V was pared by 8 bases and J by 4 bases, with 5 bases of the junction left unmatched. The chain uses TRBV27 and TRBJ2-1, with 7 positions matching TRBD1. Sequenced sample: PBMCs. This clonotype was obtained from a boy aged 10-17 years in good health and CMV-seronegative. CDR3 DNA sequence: TGTGCCAGCCTTCAACAGGGGTACAATGAGCAGTTCTTC. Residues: CASLQQGYNEQFF.